This T cell receptor beta chain comes out of a study of vaccination effects on CD4 cells after COVID-19. Study context: Sample donation by two convalescent patients took place 16 days and one week before vaccination.

Concerning this clone: What it recognizes is unknown.

Study conclusions and caveats: Limitations: small convalescent group and missing early post-infection timepoints.

Profiling relied on immunoSEQ multiplex PCR, and the TCRdb table lists in-frame clones only, not all of them. There are tens of thousands of clones in the sample; approximately 70% occur only once, and 30% to 40% lies in the top ten. Ahead of sequencing, the ViraFEST assay grew antigen-specific CD4+ T cells using viral peptide pools. Around day 10 of culture, CD4+ T cells were separated out. The person's infection with SARS-CoV-2, confirmed by PCR, took place between March and December 2020. The researchers cultured around 2 million PBMC per well with around 9.2 IU/ml IL-2 and 8 to 10 ug/ml peptides. Half the medium was replaced with IL-2 medium on days 3 and 7. The input for sequencing was CD4+ T cells from PBMCs cultured with a peptide pool, taken before COVID-19 vaccination. This clonotype originated in a human donor who had a prior SARS-CoV-2 infection.

The CDR3 loop is CASSFPSGSFETQYF. CDR3 nucleotide sequence: TGCGCCAGCAGCTTCCCTAGCGGGAGTTTTGAGACCCAGTACTTC. The V and J genes are TRBV5-1 and TRBJ2-5; 10 bases align to TRBD2. V dropped 2 bases and J dropped 5; count of bases not matched to a gene: 6. Germline CDR1 SGHRS, CDR2 YFSETQ. The CDR3 is 15 amino acids.